What follows describes a single TCR beta chain. This sample is part of a study of blood T cell repertoires in COVID-19. TCRdb keeps only in-frame clones here, not all; method: immunoSEQ multiplex PCR. The sample lists some 99,000 clones; approximately 87% were seen once. The CDR3 has 15 amino acids. V lost 3 bases and J 2 bases, leaving 14 bases between the germline ends. Germline V gene sequence: CDR1 SGHTS, CDR2 YDEGEE. The chain employs TRBV5-8 and TRBJ2-5; D gene ambiguous. This TCR derives from a woman between 45 and 60 years old with acute or convalescent COVID-19. Sequenced input: peripheral blood. CDR3 region: CASSYSYGEQETQYF. CDR3 sequence (DNA): TGTGCCAGCAGCTATAGCTACGGAGAACAAGAGACCCAGTACTTC.